This TCR beta chain was identified in a study of early T cells in non-severe SARS-CoV-2 infection. Study-wide findings and caveats: A preference for anti-spike CD8 responses marked VDJdb matching, which missed private and CD4 specificities.

Each CDR3 protein gets one entry after TCRdb re-called the 5' RACE reads with MiXCR. The repertoire has 90,000 to 120,000 distinct CDR3 sequences, around 10% of them found once; the top ten carry roughly 7.1%. Turning to this clonotype: Its antigen is unknown.

Trimming removed 3 bases from V and 9 bases from J; junction bases left unmatched: 5. This CDR3 has 14 residues. The chain combines TRBV12-3 or TRBV12-4 with TRBJ1-6; TRBD1 matches at 7 bases. Sequenced sample: whole blood. This clonotype was sampled from an adult who was a healthcare worker with PCR-confirmed SARS-CoV-2 infection or an uninfected control (not recorded which). The CDR3 loop is CASSLRQGGSPLHF. CDR3 nucleotide sequence: TGTGCCAGCAGTTTGAGACAGGGTGGTTCACCCCTCCACTTT.